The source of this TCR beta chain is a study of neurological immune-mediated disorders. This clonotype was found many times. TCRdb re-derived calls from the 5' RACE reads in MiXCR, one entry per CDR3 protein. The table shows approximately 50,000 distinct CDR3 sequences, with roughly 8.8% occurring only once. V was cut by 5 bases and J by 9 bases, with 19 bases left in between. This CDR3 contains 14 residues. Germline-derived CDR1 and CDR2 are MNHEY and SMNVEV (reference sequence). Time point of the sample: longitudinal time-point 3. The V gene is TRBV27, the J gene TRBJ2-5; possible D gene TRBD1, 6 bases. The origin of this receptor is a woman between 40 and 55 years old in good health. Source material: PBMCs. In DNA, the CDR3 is TGTGCCAGCAGTGCACAGGGAAGTCGGGCGGCCCAGTACTTC. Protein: CASSAQGSRAAQYF.